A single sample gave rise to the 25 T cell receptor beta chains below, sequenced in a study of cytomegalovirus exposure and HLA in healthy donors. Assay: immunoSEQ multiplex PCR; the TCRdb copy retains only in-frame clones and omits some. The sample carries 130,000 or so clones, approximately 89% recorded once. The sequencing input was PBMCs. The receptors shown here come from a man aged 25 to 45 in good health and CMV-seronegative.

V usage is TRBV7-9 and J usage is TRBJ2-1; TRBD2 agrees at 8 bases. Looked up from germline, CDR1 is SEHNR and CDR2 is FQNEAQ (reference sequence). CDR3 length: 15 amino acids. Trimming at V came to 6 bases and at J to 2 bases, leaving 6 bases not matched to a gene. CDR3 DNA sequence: TGTGCCAGCAGTCTCTCCGGGGGGGCCTACAATGAGCAGTTCTTC. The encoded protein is CASSLSGGAYNEQFF.

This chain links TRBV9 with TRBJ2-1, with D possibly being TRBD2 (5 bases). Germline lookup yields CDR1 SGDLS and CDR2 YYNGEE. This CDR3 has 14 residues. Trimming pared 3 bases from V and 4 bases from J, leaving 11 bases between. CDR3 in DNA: TGTGCCAGCAGCGGGATGCCGGGGTACAATGAGCAGTTCTTC. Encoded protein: CASSGMPGYNEQFF.

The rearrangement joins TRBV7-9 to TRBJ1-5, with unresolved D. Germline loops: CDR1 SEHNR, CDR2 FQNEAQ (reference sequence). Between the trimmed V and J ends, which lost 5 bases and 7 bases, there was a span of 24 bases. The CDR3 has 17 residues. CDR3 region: CASSPTTGPLGGQPQHF. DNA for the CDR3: TGTGCCAGCAGCCCGACAACCGGCCCTCTCGGAGGGCAGCCCCAGCATTTT.

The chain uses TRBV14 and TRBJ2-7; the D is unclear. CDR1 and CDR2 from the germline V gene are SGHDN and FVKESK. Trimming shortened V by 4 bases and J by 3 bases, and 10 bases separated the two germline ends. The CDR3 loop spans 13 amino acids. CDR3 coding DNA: TGTGCCAGCAGCCTCTCCCACGGCTACGAGCAGTACTTC. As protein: CASSLSHGYEQYF.

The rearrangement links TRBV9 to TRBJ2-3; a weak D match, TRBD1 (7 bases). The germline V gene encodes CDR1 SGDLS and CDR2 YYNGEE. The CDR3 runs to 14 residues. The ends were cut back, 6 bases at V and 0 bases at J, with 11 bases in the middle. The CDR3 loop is CASMEGASTDTQYF. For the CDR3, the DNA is TGTGCCAGCATGGAGGGGGCTAGCACAGATACGCAGTATTTT. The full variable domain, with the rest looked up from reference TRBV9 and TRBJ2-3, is DSGVTQTPKHLITATGQRVTLRCSPRSGDLSVYWYQQSLDQGLQFLIQYYNGEERAKGNILERFSAQQFPDLHSELNLSSLELGDSALYFCASMEGASTDTQYFGPGTRLTVL.

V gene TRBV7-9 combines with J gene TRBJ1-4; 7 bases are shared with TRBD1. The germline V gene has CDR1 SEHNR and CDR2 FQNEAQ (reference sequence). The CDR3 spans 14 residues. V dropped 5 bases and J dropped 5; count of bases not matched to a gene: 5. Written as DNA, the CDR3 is TGTGCCAGCAGCCCCCGACAGGGCAATGAAAAACTGTTTTTT. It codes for CASSPRQGNEKLFF.

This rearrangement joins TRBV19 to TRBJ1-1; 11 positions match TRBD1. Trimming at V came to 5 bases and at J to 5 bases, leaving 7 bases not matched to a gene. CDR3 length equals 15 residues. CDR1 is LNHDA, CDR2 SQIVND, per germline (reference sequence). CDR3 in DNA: TGTGCCAGTAGTTTATCAGGGACAGGGGGAACTGAAGCTTTCTTT. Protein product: CASSLSGTGGTEAFF.

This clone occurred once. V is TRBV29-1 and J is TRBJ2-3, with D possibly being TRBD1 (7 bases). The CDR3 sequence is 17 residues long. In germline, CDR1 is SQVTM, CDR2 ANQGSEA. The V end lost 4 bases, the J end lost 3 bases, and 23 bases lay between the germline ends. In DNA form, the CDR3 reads TGCAGCGTTGGTCGCTCGACAGGGAGGTCGTTAACAGATACGCAGTATTTT. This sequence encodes CSVGRSTGRSLTDTQYF.

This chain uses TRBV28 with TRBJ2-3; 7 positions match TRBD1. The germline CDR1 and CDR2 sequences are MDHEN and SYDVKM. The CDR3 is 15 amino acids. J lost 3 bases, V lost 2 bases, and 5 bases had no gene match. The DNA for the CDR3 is TGTGCCAGCAGTTTAGCCGGGACAGCGACAGATACGCAGTATTTT. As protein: CASSLAGTATDTQYF.

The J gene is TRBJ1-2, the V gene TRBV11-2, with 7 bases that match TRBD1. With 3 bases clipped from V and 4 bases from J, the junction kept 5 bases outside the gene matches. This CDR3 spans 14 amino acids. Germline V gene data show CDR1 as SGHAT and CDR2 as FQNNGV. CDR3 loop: CASSLRGQSYGYTF. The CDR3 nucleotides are TGTGCCAGCAGCTTGAGGGGGCAAAGCTATGGCTACACCTTC.

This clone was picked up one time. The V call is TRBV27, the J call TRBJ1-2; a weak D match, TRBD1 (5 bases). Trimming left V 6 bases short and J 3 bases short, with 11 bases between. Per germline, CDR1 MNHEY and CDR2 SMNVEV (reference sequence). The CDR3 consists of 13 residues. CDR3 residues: CASRSDRHYGYTF. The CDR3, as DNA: TGTGCCAGCAGATCAGACAGACACTATGGCTACACCTTC.

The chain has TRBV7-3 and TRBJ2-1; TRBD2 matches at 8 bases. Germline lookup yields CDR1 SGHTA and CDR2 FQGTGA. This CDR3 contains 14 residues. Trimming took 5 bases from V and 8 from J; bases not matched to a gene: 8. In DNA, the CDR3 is TGTGCCAGCAGCCGGGAGGGGTGGACGGATGAGCAGTTCTTC. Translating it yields CASSREGWTDEQFF. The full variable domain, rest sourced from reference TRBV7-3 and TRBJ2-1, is GAGVSQTPSNKVTEKGKYVELRCDPISGHTALYWYRQSLGQGPEFLIYFQGTGAADDSGLPNDRFFAVRPEGSVSTLKIQRTERGDSAVYLCASSREGWTDEQFFGPGTRLTVL.

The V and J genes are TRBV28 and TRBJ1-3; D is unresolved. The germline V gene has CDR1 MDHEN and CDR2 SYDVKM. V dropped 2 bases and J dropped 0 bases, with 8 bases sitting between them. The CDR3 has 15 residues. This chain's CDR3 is CASSLPGFSGNTIYF. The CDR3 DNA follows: TGTGCCAGCAGTTTACCGGGGTTCTCTGGAAACACCATATATTTT.

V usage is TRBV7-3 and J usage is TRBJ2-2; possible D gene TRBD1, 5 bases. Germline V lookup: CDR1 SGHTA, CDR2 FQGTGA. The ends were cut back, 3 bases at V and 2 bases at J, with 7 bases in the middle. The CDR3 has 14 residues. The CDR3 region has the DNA TGTGCCAGCAGCTTGGACACAAACACCGGGGAGCTGTTTTTT. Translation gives CASSLDTNTGELFF.

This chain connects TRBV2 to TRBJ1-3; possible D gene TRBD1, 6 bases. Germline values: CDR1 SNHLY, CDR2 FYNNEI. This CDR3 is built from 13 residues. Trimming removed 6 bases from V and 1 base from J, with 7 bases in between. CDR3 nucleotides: TGTGCCAGCAGACAGGGATCTGGAAACACCATATATTTT. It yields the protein CASRQGSGNTIYF.

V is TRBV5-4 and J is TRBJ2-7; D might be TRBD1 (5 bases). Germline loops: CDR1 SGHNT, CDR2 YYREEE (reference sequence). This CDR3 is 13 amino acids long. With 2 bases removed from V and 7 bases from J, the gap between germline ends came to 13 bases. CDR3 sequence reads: CASSFGHTLEQYF. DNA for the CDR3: TGTGCCAGCAGCTTCGGACACACCTTAGAGCAGTACTTC.

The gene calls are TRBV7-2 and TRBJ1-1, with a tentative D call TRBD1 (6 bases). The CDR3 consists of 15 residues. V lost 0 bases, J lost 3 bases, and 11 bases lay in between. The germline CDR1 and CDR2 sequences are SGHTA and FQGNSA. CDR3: CASSLAKGHYTEAFF. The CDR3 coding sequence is TGTGCCAGCAGCTTAGCAAAGGGACACTACACTGAAGCTTTCTTT.

The chain's CDR3 is CASSLAGAGGDGYTF. CDR3 sequence (DNA): TGTGCCAGCAGCTTGGCCGGGGCAGGGGGAGATGGCTACACCTTC. The V gene is TRBV5-5, the J gene TRBJ1-2; the match to TRBD1 covers 7 bases. V shed 0 bases and J 6 bases; nucleotides not matched to a gene: 8. Germline lookup yields CDR1 SGHKS and CDR2 YYEKEE (reference sequence). This CDR3 region has 15 residues.

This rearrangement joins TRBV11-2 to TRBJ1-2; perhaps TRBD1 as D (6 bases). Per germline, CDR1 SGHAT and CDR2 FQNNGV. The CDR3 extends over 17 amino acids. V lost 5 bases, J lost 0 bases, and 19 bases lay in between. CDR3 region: CASSTGQFFSSNYGYTF. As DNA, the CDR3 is TGTGCCAGCAGCACAGGACAGTTCTTTTCGTCTAACTATGGCTACACCTTC.

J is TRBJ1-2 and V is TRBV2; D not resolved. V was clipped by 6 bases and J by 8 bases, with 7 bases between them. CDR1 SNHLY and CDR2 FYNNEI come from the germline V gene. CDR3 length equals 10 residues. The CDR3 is CASRRQGYTF. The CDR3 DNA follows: TGTGCCAGCAGGCGGCAAGGCTACACCTTC.

This CDR3 is CASSQGLGSYEQYF. DNA for the CDR3: TGCGCCAGCAGCCAGGGACTGGGGTCCTACGAGCAGTACTTC. J is TRBJ2-7 and V is TRBV4-1, with D perhaps matching TRBD2 (6 bases). Germline assignment: CDR1 MGHRA and CDR2 YSYEKL. V was shortened by 3 bases and J by 1 base, with 10 bases between the two germline ends. CDR3 length: 14 residues.

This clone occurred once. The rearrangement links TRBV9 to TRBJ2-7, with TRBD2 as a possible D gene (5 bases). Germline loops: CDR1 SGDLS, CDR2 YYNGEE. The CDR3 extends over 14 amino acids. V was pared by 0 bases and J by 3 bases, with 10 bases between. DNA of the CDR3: TGTGCCAGCAGCGTAGGCGGGCGGATCTACGAGCAGTACTTC. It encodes CASSVGGRIYEQYF.

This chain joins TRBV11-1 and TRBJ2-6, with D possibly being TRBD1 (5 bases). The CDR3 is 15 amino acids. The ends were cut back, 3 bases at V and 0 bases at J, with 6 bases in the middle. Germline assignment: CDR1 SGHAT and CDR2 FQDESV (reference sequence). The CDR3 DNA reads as TGTGCCAGCAGCTTGACAGACTCTGGGGCCAACGTCCTGACTTTC. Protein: CASSLTDSGANVLTF.

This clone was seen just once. The DNA for the CDR3 is TGTGCCAGCAGTCATCGTCCAACAGGGGGAGACACTGAAGCTTTCTTT. Amino acid sequence: CASSHRPTGGDTEAFF. The rearrangement uses TRBV7-9 and TRBJ1-1, with TRBD1 matching 8 bases. Germline V gene sequence: CDR1 SEHNR, CDR2 FQNEAQ (reference sequence). The length of the CDR3 is 16 residues. Trimming at V came to 6 bases and at J to 3 bases, leaving 12 bases not matched to a gene.

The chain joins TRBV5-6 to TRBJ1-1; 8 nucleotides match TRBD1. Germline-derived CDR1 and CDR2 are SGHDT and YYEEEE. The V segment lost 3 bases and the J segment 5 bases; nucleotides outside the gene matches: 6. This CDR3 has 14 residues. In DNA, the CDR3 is TGTGCCAGCAGCTGGGACAGGAGAGGGACTGAAGCTTTCTTT. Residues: CASSWDRRGTEAFF.